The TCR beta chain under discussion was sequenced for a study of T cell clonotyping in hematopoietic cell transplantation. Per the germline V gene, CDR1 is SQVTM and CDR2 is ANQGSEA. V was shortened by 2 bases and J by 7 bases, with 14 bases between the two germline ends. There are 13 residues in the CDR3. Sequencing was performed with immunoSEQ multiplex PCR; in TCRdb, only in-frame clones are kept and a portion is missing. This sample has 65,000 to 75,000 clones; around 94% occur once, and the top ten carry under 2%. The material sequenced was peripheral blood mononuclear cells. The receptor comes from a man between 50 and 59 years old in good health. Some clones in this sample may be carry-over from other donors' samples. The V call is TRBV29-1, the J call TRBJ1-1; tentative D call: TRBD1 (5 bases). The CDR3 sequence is CSVETGDDSEAFF. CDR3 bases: TGCAGCGTTGAAACGGGGGACGACAGTGAAGCTTTCTTT.